These T cell receptor beta chains were read from a single sample in a study of T-cell reconstitution after alpha-beta-depleted transplantation in children. TCRdb redid the calling of the PCR reads with MiXCR, one entry per CDR3 protein. The profile covers a few hundred thousand distinct CDR3 sequences, with approximately 6.9% appearing a single time and approximately 6% taken by the ten largest. This material consisted of PBMCs, taken before TCRalphabeta/CD19-depleted stem cell transplant. Every receptor here comes from a boy under 10 years old with acute lymphoblastic leukemia, due to receive a stem cell transplant. Both conserved end residues are part of each CDR3. A D gene is named only where the DNA matches it firmly. Clone size, where shown, is once, few, many, or a class for clones that have expanded.

d_gene: NA; j_gene: TRBJ2-3; v_gene: TRBV4-1; abundance: many; CDR3nt: TGCGCCAGCAGCCAAGATGGCCAGGCCACGCAGTATTTT; CDR3aa: CASSQDGQATQYF
d_gene: NA; j_gene: TRBJ2-5; v_gene: TRBV7-2; abundance: few; CDR3nt: TGTGCCAGCAGCTTAGATGGCAGGACATCCGAGACCCAGTACTTC; CDR3aa: CASSLDGRTSETQYF
d_gene: NA; j_gene: TRBJ2-4; v_gene: TRBV7-2; abundance: few; CDR3nt: TGTGCCAGCAGTTCTTATGGGGGCGAAAACATTCAGTACTTC; CDR3aa: CASSSYGGENIQYF
d_gene: NA; j_gene: TRBJ1-1; v_gene: TRBV28; abundance: many; CDR3nt: TGTGCCAGCACCGACAGACATGAAGCTTTCTTT; CDR3aa: CASTDRHEAFF
d_gene: NA; j_gene: TRBJ2-1; v_gene: TRBV5-1; abundance: many; CDR3nt: TGCGCCAGCAGCTTGGGGCAGGGGTCTTACAATGAGCAGTTCTTC; CDR3aa: CASSLGQGSYNEQFF
d_gene: TRBD2; j_gene: TRBJ2-1; v_gene: TRBV7-9; abundance: many; CDR3nt: TGTGCCAGCAGGCCGGGGAGCGGGAGAGGTAATGGTGAGCAGTTCTTC; CDR3aa: CASRPGSGRGNGEQFF
d_gene: TRBD2; j_gene: TRBJ2-2; v_gene: TRBV20-1; abundance: many; CDR3nt: TGCAGTGCGGGGGGTCTAGCGGGGGGAGGCACCGGGGAGCTGTTTTTT; CDR3aa: CSAGGLAGGGTGELFF
d_gene: NA; j_gene: TRBJ2-4; v_gene: TRBV20-1; abundance: many; CDR3nt: TGCAGTGCTAGAGATCCGGGGCCCAAAAACATTCAGTACTTC; CDR3aa: CSARDPGPKNIQYF
d_gene: TRBD2; j_gene: TRBJ2-3; v_gene: TRBV7-2; abundance: few; CDR3nt: TGTGCCAGCAGCTATAGCGGGGGGGCGGGATCTAGCACAGATACGCAGTATTTT; CDR3aa: CASSYSGGAGSSTDTQYF
d_gene: TRBD2; j_gene: TRBJ2-1; v_gene: TRBV2; abundance: NA; CDR3nt: TGTGCCAGCAGTGTCGGGCTAGCGGGGTCCTCCTACAATGAGCAGTTCTTC; CDR3aa: CASSVGLAGSSYNEQFF
d_gene: TRBD1; j_gene: TRBJ1-2; v_gene: TRBV28; abundance: NA; CDR3nt: TGTGCCAGCGGGCCTGGACAGGGCTATGGCTACACCTTC; CDR3aa: CASGPGQGYGYTF
d_gene: TRBD1; j_gene: TRBJ1-2; v_gene: TRBV5-1; abundance: NA; CDR3nt: TGCGCCAGCAGCTTGGGCCGGGTGGGGACAGGGGACGGCTACACCTTC; CDR3aa: CASSLGRVGTGDGYTF
d_gene: NA; j_gene: TRBJ2-7; v_gene: TRBV6-5; abundance: NA; CDR3nt: TGTGCCAGCAGTTACAGTGCCACTAGCAGCTACGAGCAGTACTTC; CDR3aa: CASSYSATSSYEQYF
d_gene: NA; j_gene: TRBJ1-2; v_gene: TRBV5-5; abundance: few; CDR3nt: TGTGCCAGCAGCTTCCAGACGCATGGCTACACCTTC; CDR3aa: CASSFQTHGYTF
d_gene: NA; j_gene: TRBJ1-6; v_gene: TRBV20-1; abundance: NA; CDR3nt: TGCAGTGCTAGAGATTCGGGGTACAGTGGCAATTCACCCCTCCACTTT; CDR3aa: CSARDSGYSGNSPLHF
d_gene: NA; j_gene: TRBJ2-1; v_gene: TRBV28; abundance: many; CDR3nt: TGTGCCAGCAGCTTCCTATGGGATGAGCAGTTCTTC; CDR3aa: CASSFLWDEQFF
d_gene: NA; j_gene: TRBJ1-2; v_gene: TRBV29-1; abundance: many; CDR3nt: TGCAGCGTTGAAGACCCGGAGGGGAACTATGGCTACACCTTC; CDR3aa: CSVEDPEGNYGYTF
d_gene: NA; j_gene: TRBJ2-7; v_gene: TRBV7-6; abundance: few; CDR3nt: TGTGCCAGCAGCTTATATAGGGACGGGGCGTTGGATGAGCAGTACTTC; CDR3aa: CASSLYRDGALDEQYF
d_gene: NA; j_gene: TRBJ1-5; v_gene: TRBV3-1; abundance: many; CDR3nt: TGTGCCAGCAGTGAACCAGGGATGGGTCAGCCCCAGCATTTT; CDR3aa: CASSEPGMGQPQHF
d_gene: NA; j_gene: TRBJ2-5; v_gene: TRBV5-1; abundance: many; CDR3nt: TGCGCCAGTAGGGAGGGGGCCGACCACCAAGAGACCCAGTACTTC; CDR3aa: CASREGADHQETQYF
d_gene: TRBD1; j_gene: TRBJ2-3; v_gene: TRBV15; abundance: many; CDR3nt: TGTGCCACCAGTACCGGACAGGGGGCAAGGACAGATACGCAGTATTTT; CDR3aa: CATSTGQGARTDTQYF
d_gene: NA; j_gene: TRBJ2-3; v_gene: TRBV10-2; abundance: many; CDR3nt: TGCGCCAGCAGTGATCCTAGTGGGAGCTGGGCAGATACGCAGTATTTT; CDR3aa: CASSDPSGSWADTQYF
d_gene: TRBD2; j_gene: TRBJ2-5; v_gene: TRBV5-1; abundance: few; CDR3nt: TGCGCCAGCGGGGAGGGAGAAGAGACCCAGTACTTC; CDR3aa: CASGEGEETQYF
d_gene: NA; j_gene: TRBJ2-3; v_gene: TRBV5-1; abundance: few; CDR3nt: TGCGCCAGCAGTCAGGGGTCTGATACGCAGTATTTT; CDR3aa: CASSQGSDTQYF
d_gene: NA; j_gene: TRBJ2-1; v_gene: TRBV7-2; abundance: many; CDR3nt: TGTGCCAGCAGCTTAGCTCGAAGCGAGCGTATGGTCTTC; CDR3aa: CASSLARSERMVF
d_gene: NA; j_gene: TRBJ2-7; v_gene: TRBV10-3; abundance: NA; CDR3nt: TGTGCCATCAGGGTGGCAGATACCTACGAGCAGTACTTC; CDR3aa: CAIRVADTYEQYF
d_gene: NA; j_gene: TRBJ1-2; v_gene: TRBV3-1; abundance: NA; CDR3nt: TGTGCCAGCAGCCAAGATATCGGCGGTGGGGGCTACACCTTC; CDR3aa: CASSQDIGGGGYTF
d_gene: TRBD2; j_gene: TRBJ2-5; v_gene: TRBV20-1; abundance: many; CDR3nt: TGCAGTGCTAGCGGACTAGCGGGGAACCCCCAAGAGACCCAGTACTTC; CDR3aa: CSASGLAGNPQETQYF
d_gene: NA; j_gene: TRBJ2-1; v_gene: TRBV3-1; abundance: many; CDR3nt: TGTGCCAGCAGCCTGGGATCAGGTAATGAGCAGTTCTTC; CDR3aa: CASSLGSGNEQFF
d_gene: NA; j_gene: TRBJ2-7; v_gene: TRBV7-8; abundance: few; CDR3nt: TGTGCCAGCAGCTTAAGGTCTCTGGGTCCCAGCTACGAGCAGTACTTC; CDR3aa: CASSLRSLGPSYEQYF
d_gene: NA; j_gene: TRBJ2-3; v_gene: TRBV20-1; abundance: many; CDR3nt: TGCAGTGCTAGGGACGACACAGATACGCAGTATTTT; CDR3aa: CSARDDTDTQYF
d_gene: TRBD1; j_gene: TRBJ1-2; v_gene: TRBV7-2; abundance: NA; CDR3nt: TGTGCCAGCAGCCCGGGGACAGGGACCGCAAGGGGCGATGGCTACACCTTC; CDR3aa: CASSPGTGTARGDGYTF
d_gene: NA; j_gene: TRBJ2-3; v_gene: TRBV28; abundance: few; CDR3nt: TGTGCCAGCAGCTCGAGCGGGTATACGCAGTATTTT; CDR3aa: CASSSSGYTQYF
d_gene: NA; j_gene: TRBJ2-3; v_gene: TRBV7-2; abundance: many; CDR3nt: TGTGCCAGCAGCTTGCAAAGCGGAGGCACAGATACGCAGTATTTT; CDR3aa: CASSLQSGGTDTQYF
d_gene: TRBD2; j_gene: TRBJ2-1; v_gene: TRBV11-2; abundance: NA; CDR3nt: TGTGCCAGCAGCTACATAGCGGGGGGGCATATTCCCTCCTACAATGAGCAGTTCTTC; CDR3aa: CASSYIAGGHIPSYNEQFF
d_gene: NA; j_gene: TRBJ2-3; v_gene: TRBV29-1; abundance: many; CDR3nt: TGCAGCGTTAGATTCCTGGGTACAGATACGCAGTATTTT; CDR3aa: CSVRFLGTDTQYF
d_gene: NA; j_gene: TRBJ1-2; v_gene: TRBV20-1; abundance: NA; CDR3nt: TGCAGTGCTAGAGATCTTCGATCGGCCGGGTCTGGCTACACCTTC; CDR3aa: CSARDLRSAGSGYTF
d_gene: TRBD2; j_gene: TRBJ2-3; v_gene: TRBV7-2; abundance: many; CDR3nt: TGTGCCAGCTGCGTAGCGGGAGGGCCGGGAGATACGCAGTATTTT; CDR3aa: CASCVAGGPGDTQYF
d_gene: NA; j_gene: TRBJ2-7; v_gene: TRBV7-9; abundance: many; CDR3nt: TGTGCCAGCAGCTCGCGACAGAGACCCTACGAGCAGTACTTC; CDR3aa: CASSSRQRPYEQYF
d_gene: NA; j_gene: TRBJ1-1; v_gene: TRBV7-8; abundance: few; CDR3nt: TGTGCCAGCAGCTACCGGGGGGGGCTAGGAATGAACACTGAAGCTTTCTTT; CDR3aa: CASSYRGGLGMNTEAFF
d_gene: NA; j_gene: TRBJ2-1; v_gene: TRBV28; abundance: few; CDR3nt: TGTGCCAGCCAAACCTTTAGCTGGGAAGGGAATGAGCAGTTCTTC; CDR3aa: CASQTFSWEGNEQFF
d_gene: NA; j_gene: TRBJ1-1; v_gene: TRBV20-1; abundance: few; CDR3nt: TGCAGTGCTAGAGATCCCCGGGTGAACACTGAAGCTTTCTTT; CDR3aa: CSARDPRVNTEAFF
d_gene: TRBD1; j_gene: TRBJ2-5; v_gene: TRBV5-5; abundance: many; CDR3nt: TGTGCCAGCAGCTCCGGACCGGACAGGCGCGAGACCCAGTACTTC; CDR3aa: CASSSGPDRRETQYF
d_gene: NA; j_gene: TRBJ2-3; v_gene: TRBV7-2; abundance: few; CDR3nt: TGTGCCAGCAGCTTGCGACAGAGGGCTAGCACAGATACGCAGTATTTT; CDR3aa: CASSLRQRASTDTQYF
d_gene: NA; j_gene: TRBJ1-2; v_gene: TRBV6-2/TRBV6-3; abundance: few; CDR3nt: TGTGCCAGCAGCGAGGGGGAATATGGCTACACCTTC; CDR3aa: CASSEGEYGYTF
d_gene: NA; j_gene: TRBJ2-3; v_gene: TRBV5-5; abundance: many; CDR3nt: TGTGCCAGCAGCCCCCGGACAGTCACAGATACGCAGTATTTT; CDR3aa: CASSPRTVTDTQYF
d_gene: NA; j_gene: TRBJ2-3; v_gene: TRBV5-6; abundance: many; CDR3nt: TGTGCCAGCAGCCAGAGAAGACAGGATTCTAAAGATACGCAGTATTTT; CDR3aa: CASSQRRQDSKDTQYF